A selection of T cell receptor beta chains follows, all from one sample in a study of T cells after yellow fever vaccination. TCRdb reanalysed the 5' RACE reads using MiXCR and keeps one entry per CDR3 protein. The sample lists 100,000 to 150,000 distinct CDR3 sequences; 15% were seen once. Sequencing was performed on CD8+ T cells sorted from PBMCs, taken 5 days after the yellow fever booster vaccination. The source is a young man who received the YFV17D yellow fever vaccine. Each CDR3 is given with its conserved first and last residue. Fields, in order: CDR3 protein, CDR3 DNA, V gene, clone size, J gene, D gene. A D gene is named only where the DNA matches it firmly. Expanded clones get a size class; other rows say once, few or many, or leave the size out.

CDR3 protein: CASSAGGAYEQFF; CDR3 DNA: TGTGCCAGCAGTGCCGGGGGGGCTTATGAGCAGTTCTTC; V gene: TRBV28; clone size: NA; J gene: TRBJ2-1; D gene: TRBD2
CDR3 protein: CASSQVSEDEQFF; CDR3 DNA: TGCGCCAGCAGCCAAGTCTCTGAGGATGAGCAGTTCTTC; V gene: TRBV4-1; clone size: few; J gene: TRBJ2-1; D gene: NA
CDR3 protein: CASSYDPGGNEQFF; CDR3 DNA: TGTGCCAGCAGTTACGATCCGGGGGGCAATGAGCAGTTCTTC; V gene: TRBV6-5; clone size: few; J gene: TRBJ2-1; D gene: TRBD2
CDR3 protein: CANSVTDSEETQYF; CDR3 DNA: TGTGCCAACTCAGTCACCGACTCTGAAGAGACCCAGTACTTC; V gene: TRBV2; clone size: NA; J gene: TRBJ2-5; D gene: NA
CDR3 protein: CASSQELGQVDNEQFF; CDR3 DNA: TGCGCCAGCAGCCAAGAATTAGGACAGGTGGACAATGAGCAGTTCTTC; V gene: TRBV4-1; clone size: few; J gene: TRBJ2-1; D gene: TRBD1
CDR3 protein: CSAISGGGFQETQYF; CDR3 DNA: TGCAGTGCTATATCAGGGGGCGGCTTTCAAGAGACCCAGTACTTC; V gene: TRBV20-1; clone size: few; J gene: TRBJ2-5; D gene: TRBD1
CDR3 protein: CASSFQSSGALNEQFF; CDR3 DNA: TGTGCCAGCAGCTTTCAATCTAGCGGGGCCCTCAATGAGCAGTTCTTC; V gene: TRBV7-2; clone size: NA; J gene: TRBJ2-1; D gene: TRBD2
CDR3 protein: CASSSLSLRLGGAFF; CDR3 DNA: TGTGCCAGCAGCTCCTTGTCTCTCCGACTGGGGGGGGCTTTCTTT; V gene: TRBV7-9; clone size: few; J gene: TRBJ1-1; D gene: NA
CDR3 protein: CASTQGIHEQFF; CDR3 DNA: TGTGCCAGCACTCAGGGAATACATGAGCAGTTCTTC; V gene: TRBV6-2/TRBV6-3; clone size: NA; J gene: TRBJ2-1; D gene: NA
CDR3 protein: CASSTRRVETQYF; CDR3 DNA: TGTGCCAGCAGTACCCGACGGGTAGAGACCCAGTACTTC; V gene: TRBV25-1; clone size: NA; J gene: TRBJ2-5; D gene: NA
CDR3 protein: CASSLEGGFETQYF; CDR3 DNA: TGTGCCAGCAGTTTGGAGGGGGGTTTTGAGACCCAGTACTTC; V gene: TRBV27; clone size: NA; J gene: TRBJ2-5; D gene: NA
CDR3 protein: CASRDSGGGFAKNIQYF; CDR3 DNA: TGCGCCAGCAGGGATAGCGGGGGAGGGTTCGCCAAAAACATTCAGTACTTC; V gene: TRBV4-1; clone size: few; J gene: TRBJ2-4; D gene: TRBD2
CDR3 protein: CASSLERGEAFF; CDR3 DNA: TGTGCCAGCAGCTTGGAAAGAGGTGAAGCTTTCTTT; V gene: TRBV5-4; clone size: few; J gene: TRBJ1-1; D gene: NA
CDR3 protein: CAIGGRGGEQYF; CDR3 DNA: TGTGCCATCGGGGGACGGGGCGGCGAGCAGTACTTC; V gene: TRBV10-3; clone size: few; J gene: TRBJ2-7; D gene: NA
CDR3 protein: CASSNKLTGELFF; CDR3 DNA: TGCGCCAGCAGCAACAAGCTTACCGGGGAGCTGTTTTTT; V gene: TRBV4-1; clone size: NA; J gene: TRBJ2-2; D gene: NA
CDR3 protein: CASSGRRGRVEKLFF; CDR3 DNA: TGTGCCAGCAGTGGCCGGAGAGGGCGAGTGGAGAAACTGTTTTTT; V gene: TRBV12-3/TRBV12-4; clone size: few; J gene: TRBJ1-4; D gene: NA
CDR3 protein: CASRPRAADETQYF; CDR3 DNA: TGTGCCAGCAGACCCCGGGCGGCTGACGAGACCCAGTACTTC; V gene: TRBV7-9; clone size: few; J gene: TRBJ2-5; D gene: NA
CDR3 protein: CASSDRVNSPLHF; CDR3 DNA: TGTGCCAGCAGCGACAGAGTTAATTCACCCCTCCACTTT; V gene: TRBV7-2; clone size: NA; J gene: TRBJ1-6; D gene: NA
CDR3 protein: CASTLDRRNTEAFF; CDR3 DNA: TGTGCCAGCACCTTAGACAGGAGGAACACTGAAGCTTTCTTT; V gene: TRBV6-5; clone size: NA; J gene: TRBJ1-1; D gene: NA
CDR3 protein: CASSPGLAGVHNEQFF; CDR3 DNA: TGCGCCAGCAGCCCCGGACTAGCGGGGGTTCACAATGAGCAGTTCTTC; V gene: TRBV5-1; clone size: NA; J gene: TRBJ2-1; D gene: TRBD2
CDR3 protein: CASQEAGAGANVLTF; CDR3 DNA: TGTGCCAGCCAAGAAGCGGGGGCTGGGGCCAACGTCCTGACTTTC; V gene: TRBV4-2; clone size: NA; J gene: TRBJ2-6; D gene: TRBD2
CDR3 protein: CASSEAWTGPSEKLFF; CDR3 DNA: TGTGCCAGCAGTGAAGCCTGGACAGGACCGAGTGAAAAACTGTTTTTT; V gene: TRBV2; clone size: NA; J gene: TRBJ1-4; D gene: TRBD1